This T cell receptor (beta chain) was found in a study of metastatic and nonmetastatic thyroid tumors. Turning to the study itself: A comparison of repertoires was made across blood and tumor or nodule tissue from malignant and benign thyroid patients.

Study-wide findings and caveats: Malignant thyroid tumors reportedly had TCR beta diversity that was significantly higher than in benign nodules, in blood and tumor.

As for this clone: Its antigen is still unknown.

In the source study's methods: The study built a papillary thyroid cancer distant-metastasis classifier from CDR3 differences across clinicopathological groups. TCRdb re-analyzed the PCR reads through MiXCR. TCRdb's processing, not the authors', yielded these V and J calls. The sample has some 25,000 clones, more than 20% seen once; the top ten hold over 10%. V gave up 7 bases and J gave up 5 bases, with 17 bases separating them. Germline CDR1 reads MNHEY; CDR2 reads SVGEGT. CDR3 length: 14 residues. No patient had received any treatment before thyroid surgery. The rearrangement joins TRBV6-2 or TRBV6-3 to TRBJ1-1, with D perhaps TRBD1 (5 bases). This clonotype was sampled from a male donor with papillary thyroid cancer or a benign thyroid nodule (not recorded which). Some clones in this sample may be carry-over from other donors' samples. The sample consisted of blood. The CDR3 coding sequence is TGTGCCAGCACCAGTACGACAGAACATACTGAAGCTTTCTTT. It codes for CASTSTTEHTEAFF.